This TCR beta chain came from a study of cytomegalovirus exposure and HLA in healthy donors. Broader study findings: The classifier reportedly diagnosed cytomegalovirus status with high sensitivity and specificity. Most of the TCR beta V segments (in an earlier analysis) were productive either about 87% or about 30% of the time. Altogether, 164 TCR beta chains were recorded as cytomegalovirus-associated.

As concerns this clone: Its antigen is undetermined.

The CDR3 loop spans 15 amino acids. V was clipped by 3 bases and J by 4 bases, with 15 bases between them. From germline, CDR1 is MNHEY and CDR2 SMNVEV (reference sequence). The PCR made use of 60 Vbeta and 13 Jbeta primers. Profiled with immunoSEQ multiplex PCR; TCRdb holds only in-frame clones, not every one. This table holds approximately 120,000 clones, about two thirds found once. This TCR came from a man younger than 40 in good health and CMV-seronegative. The chain employs TRBV27 and TRBJ1-2; a weak D match, TRBD1 (5 bases). Specimen: PBMCs. The CDR3, as DNA: TGTGCCAGCAGTTTCGGGCCCGACAGCCCCTATGGCTACACCTTC. Translated: CASSFGPDSPYGYTF.